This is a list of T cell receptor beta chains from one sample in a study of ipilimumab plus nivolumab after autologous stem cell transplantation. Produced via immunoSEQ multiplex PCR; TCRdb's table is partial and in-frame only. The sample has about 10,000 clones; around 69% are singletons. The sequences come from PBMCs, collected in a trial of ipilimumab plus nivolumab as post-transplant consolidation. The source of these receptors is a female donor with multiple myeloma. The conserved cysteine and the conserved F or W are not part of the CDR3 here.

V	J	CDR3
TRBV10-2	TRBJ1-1	ASSESNSDQWDTEAF
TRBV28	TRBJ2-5	ASSALLLAGAQETQY
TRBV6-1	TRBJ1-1	ASTLRWDPGTEAF
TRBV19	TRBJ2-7	ASSTLTGQGSYEQY
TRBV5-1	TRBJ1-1	ASSLVPGQGPNTEAF
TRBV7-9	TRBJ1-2	ASSLQQAYGYT
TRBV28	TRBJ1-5	ASSLSRSQPQH
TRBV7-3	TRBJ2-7	ASSPGQTYEQY
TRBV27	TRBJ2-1	ASRLAAPNEQF
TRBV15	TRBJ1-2	ATSSQGLSPLYGYT
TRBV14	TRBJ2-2	ASSQNRVGTGELF
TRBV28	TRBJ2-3	ASSLYLQGNTDTQY
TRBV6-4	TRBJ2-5	ASSDPLRVQETQY
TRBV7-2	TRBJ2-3	ASSPGQGPDTQY
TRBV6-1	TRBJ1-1	ASSEDLGTLEAF
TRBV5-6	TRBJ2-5	ASSVTGVETQY
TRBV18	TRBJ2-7	ASSPRQGTYEQY
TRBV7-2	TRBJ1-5	ASSLGTASNQPQH
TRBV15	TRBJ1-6	ATSRVGVMTPLH
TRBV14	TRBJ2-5	ASTDGLAGSQETQY
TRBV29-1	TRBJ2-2	SVKLGELF
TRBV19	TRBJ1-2	ASSIGGSMPLGYT
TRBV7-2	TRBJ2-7	ASSPSSYEQY
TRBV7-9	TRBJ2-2	ASSFPNTGELF
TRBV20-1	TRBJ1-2	SANRDRGYT
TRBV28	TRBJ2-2	ASSLGAVDTGELF
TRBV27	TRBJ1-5	ASSFPNGPQH
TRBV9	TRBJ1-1	ASSFAGRGPPNTEAF
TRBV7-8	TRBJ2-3	ASSHYRDYTDTQY
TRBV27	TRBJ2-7	ASSLDDSSDALAYEQY
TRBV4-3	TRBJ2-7	ASSQELGLVYEQY
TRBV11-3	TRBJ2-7	ASSPGTLGYEQY
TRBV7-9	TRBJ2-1	ASSPLGDEQF
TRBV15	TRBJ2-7	ATSRDGVGGALSYEQY
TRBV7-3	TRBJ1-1	ASSLSRQGSEAF
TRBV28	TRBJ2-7	ASSLGPPTRAYEQY
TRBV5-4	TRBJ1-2	ASSPGRQPYGYT
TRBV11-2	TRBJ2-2	ASSSYRENTGELF
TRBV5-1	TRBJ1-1	ASSLLPASNTEAF
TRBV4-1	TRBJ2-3	ASSQWGDSTDTQY
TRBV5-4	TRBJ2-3	ASSQQLAGGAGDTQY
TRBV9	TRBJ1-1	ASSVAVNTEAF
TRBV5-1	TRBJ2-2	ASSFGLADTGELF
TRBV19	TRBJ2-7	ASSRGTTYEQY
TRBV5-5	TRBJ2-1	ASSLLPTSRDNEQF
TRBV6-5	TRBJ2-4	ASSSPGQGINIQY
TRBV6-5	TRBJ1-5	ASRKTGVGQPQH
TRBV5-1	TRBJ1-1	ASRFRGDTEAF
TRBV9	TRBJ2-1	ASSPSGVNGNEQF
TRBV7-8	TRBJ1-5	ASSLANRQGNQPQH
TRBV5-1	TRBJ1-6	ASSGDGNSPLH
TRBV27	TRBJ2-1	ASSLGGGSGREQF
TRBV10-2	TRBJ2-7	ASSELRLDEQY
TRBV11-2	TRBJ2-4	ASSLDSRTGNIQY